The rows below give T cell receptor beta chains drawn from one sample of a study of shared clonotypes between healthy human individuals. The assay was immunoSEQ multiplex PCR, and TCRdb's table has in-frame clones only and misses some. The sample contains about 320,000 clones, more than 75% of which appear only once. What was sequenced was memory CD8+ T cells sorted from blood. The receptors were gathered from a man in his late teens or twenties in good health. Both conserved end residues are part of each CDR3. A D gene is named only where the DNA matches it firmly. The size field is filled for only some rows; it gives once, few, many or a size class.

d_call	j_call	clone_size	v_call	cdr3_nt	cdr3_aa
.	TRBJ1-2	.	TRBV30	TGTGCCTGGAGTGTCGATGGGGTTTACTATGGCTACACCTTC	CAWSVDGVYYGYTF
.	TRBJ2-7	once	TRBV5-4	TGTGCCAGCAGCTACAGGGTAGGGTACGAGCAGTACTTC	CASSYRVGYEQYF
TRBD1	TRBJ2-3	once	TRBV27	TGTGCCAGCACCAATCAGGGGGTTAAGAGCATTGATACGCAGTATTTT	CASTNQGVKSIDTQYF
.	TRBJ1-4	.	TRBV6-5	TGTGCCAGCAGTTACTCGCCCAGCACTAATGAAAAACTGTTTTTT	CASSYSPSTNEKLFF
.	TRBJ2-7	.	TRBV7-9	TGTGCCAGCAGCTTAACAGGGTGGTCCTACGAGCAGTACTTC	CASSLTGWSYEQYF
.	TRBJ2-7	once	TRBV9	TGTGCCAGCAGCGCTACCGACAGGCCCTACGAGCAGTACTTC	CASSATDRPYEQYF
.	TRBJ1-5	once	TRBV27	TGTGCCAGCAGTTCCCCCCGCCAGCCCCAGCATTTT	CASSSPRQPQHF
TRBD1	TRBJ2-7	many	TRBV9	TGTGCCAGCAGCGAGGGGGCCAATGGCTACGAGCAGTACTTC	CASSEGANGYEQYF
.	TRBJ1-1	.	TRBV10-3	TGTGCCATCAGTGGGGCATATCAAATGGACACTGAAGCTTTCTTT	CAISGAYQMDTEAFF
.	TRBJ2-7	once	TRBV13	TGTGCCAGCAGCCCTGAGAGTAGGGGCGACGAGCAGTACTTC	CASSPESRGDEQYF
.	TRBJ2-1	once	TRBV5-6	TGTGCCAGCAGCCCGGGACTGACGGCGAAGCAGTTCTTC	CASSPGLTAKQFF
.	TRBJ2-7	.	TRBV7-8	TGTGCCAGCAGCTTAGGAGTGGGCAGCCAGCGCTACGAGCAGTACTTC	CASSLGVGSQRYEQYF
.	TRBJ2-7	.	TRBV27	TGTGCCAGCAGTCTCCCAGAGGGTGGAAGGTACGAGCAGTACTTC	CASSLPEGGRYEQYF
TRBD2	TRBJ2-1	few	TRBV4-2	TGTGCCAGCAGCCTCTTTCTAGCGGGAGAGGGACGAAACAATGAGCAGTTCTTC	CASSLFLAGEGRNNEQFF
TRBD2	TRBJ2-7	once	TRBV7-8	TGTGCCAGCAGCTTACTCGGGGGGATTTTCCACGAGCAGTACTTC	CASSLLGGIFHEQYF
TRBD2	TRBJ2-1	.	TRBV4-3	TGCGCCAGCAGCCAAGATTGGACTAGCGGTTACAATGAGCAGTTCTTC	CASSQDWTSGYNEQFF
.	TRBJ1-4	.	TRBV18	TGTGCCAGCTCACACGCTGCGACAGCTGCAACTAATGAAAAACTGTTTTTT	CASSHAATAATNEKLFF
.	TRBJ2-7	.	TRBV5-1	TGCGCCAGCAGCTTGGAAGGGGGTGATTACGAGCAGTACTTC	CASSLEGGDYEQYF
TRBD1	TRBJ1-5	few	TRBV28	TGTGCCAGTTCCGGACAGGCGCGTACATCCCAGCATTTT	CASSGQARTSQHF
.	TRBJ2-7	.	TRBV5-4	TGTGCCAGCAGCTTCAGCGGAGGGCCGGCGCAGTACTTC	CASSFSGGPAQYF
TRBD2	TRBJ2-1	.	TRBV13	TGTGCCAGCAGCTTGGTCCCTAGCGGGGGGCCAGAGCAGTTCTTC	CASSLVPSGGPEQFF
.	TRBJ1-1	.	TRBV27	TGTGCCAGCAGTTTAGGGGACTCCTACGGCGGCACTGAAGCTTTCTTT	CASSLGDSYGGTEAFF
.	TRBJ1-1	.	TRBV5-4	TGTGCCAGCAGCTTGGGTGGGATTGAAGCTTTCTTT	CASSLGGIEAFF
.	TRBJ2-5	.	TRBV13	TGTGCCAGCAGCTTGGGTTACGGACAAGAGACCCAGTACTTC	CASSLGYGQETQYF
.	TRBJ2-7	.	TRBV7-8	TGTGCCAGCAGCTTGGGGAACCCCATCTCCTACGAGCAGTACTTC	CASSLGNPISYEQYF
.	TRBJ2-7	.	TRBV6-1	TGTGCCAGCAGTGAGGTTTCAACGACCTACGAGCAGTACTTC	CASSEVSTTYEQYF
TRBD2	TRBJ2-7	.	TRBV4-1	TGCGCCAGCAGCCAGGCGACTAGCGGGTTCTCCTACGAGCAGTACTTC	CASSQATSGFSYEQYF
.	TRBJ1-5	.	TRBV7-8	TGTGCCAGCAGCTTAGGGGACTCCCGCGGTGGCAATCAGCCCCAGCATTTT	CASSLGDSRGGNQPQHF
.	TRBJ2-6	once	TRBV7-3	TGTGCCAGCAGCTTTCCGGGACTTCCGAACTCTGGGGCCAACGTCCTGACTTTC	CASSFPGLPNSGANVLTF
.	TRBJ1-6	.	TRBV25-1	TGTGCCAGCAGTGAATCGGGCGGATTGAATTCACCCCTCCACTTT	CASSESGGLNSPLHF
.	TRBJ2-7	.	TRBV10-3	TGTGCCACGCAAGAGCTCTTTCACTACGAGCAGTACTTC	CATQELFHYEQYF
TRBD2	TRBJ2-7	.	TRBV27	TGTGCCAGCAGTTTATTAGCGGGAGGCGGGTTGCACGAGCAGTACTTC	CASSLLAGGGLHEQYF
TRBD2	TRBJ2-1	.	TRBV7-9	TGTGCCAGCAGCTCCCCCTTGGCGGGAGGGTTCAATGAGCAGTTCTTC	CASSSPLAGGFNEQFF
TRBD2	TRBJ2-7	.	TRBV7-9	TGTGCCAGCAGCTTAGGTTGGCTAGCGGGAGACGAGCAGTACTTC	CASSLGWLAGDEQYF
TRBD2	TRBJ2-7	.	TRBV6-6	TGTGCCAGCAGCTCTCGGGGGGGCTGGATCTACGAGCAGTACTTC	CASSSRGGWIYEQYF
.	TRBJ1-5	.	TRBV1	TGCACCAGCAGCCCCTTACACCCTACTCAGCCCCAGCATTTT	CTSSPLHPTQPQHF
.	TRBJ2-1	.	TRBV10-3	TGTGCCATCAGTGAGTCGGGGGTAGGGGGTTTCCATGAGCAGTTCTTC	CAISESGVGGFHEQFF
TRBD1	TRBJ2-1	once	TRBV4-3	TGCGCCAGCAGCCAAGAAGAGGGGGCGCGGTACAATGAGCAGTTCTTC	CASSQEEGARYNEQFF
TRBD1	TRBJ1-4	.	TRBV25-1	TGTGCCAGCAGTGACTACCCCAAGGGGGCGCTTCGAGAAAAACTGTTTTTT	CASSDYPKGALREKLFF
.	TRBJ1-1	.	TRBV9	TGTGCCAGCAGCGACACTACCGGCACTGAAGCTTTCTTT	CASSDTTGTEAFF
.	TRBJ1-4	.	TRBV7-9	TGTGCCAGCAGCTTAAAAGATCAGGGACCCCAAGAAAAACTGTTTTTT	CASSLKDQGPQEKLFF
TRBD1	TRBJ2-7	.	TRBV7-2	TGTGCCAGCAGCCCGACTGGACAGGGGGCCTACGAGCAGTACTTC	CASSPTGQGAYEQYF
TRBD2	TRBJ2-2	.	TRBV5-6	TGTGCCAGCAGCCGAATGCTGGGACTAGACATTTTAACCGGGGAGCTGTTTTTT	CASSRMLGLDILTGELFF
TRBD2	TRBJ2-7	.	TRBV30	TGTGCCTGGAGTACGGATTTAGCGGGGCCCGGCTACGAGCAGTACTTC	CAWSTDLAGPGYEQYF
.	TRBJ2-7	.	TRBV5-6	TGTGCCAGCAGCTTGGCGCTAAACTACGAGCAGTACTTC	CASSLALNYEQYF
.	TRBJ2-1	few	TRBV27	TGTGCCAGCAGTGATTACAATGAGCAGTTCTTC	CASSDYNEQFF
TRBD2	TRBJ2-7	.	TRBV7-9	TGTGCCAGCAGCCCACTCCGGACTAGCTGGGAGCAGTACTTC	CASSPLRTSWEQYF
TRBD1	TRBJ1-5	.	TRBV10-2	TGCGCCAGCAGTGAGTCGATCGGGGACAGGGATTTACAGCCCCAGCATTTT	CASSESIGDRDLQPQHF
.	TRBJ1-6	once	TRBV11-2	TGTGCCAGCAGCTTAGATCGAATAGCAGGACTGAATAATTCACCCCTCCACTTT	CASSLDRIAGLNNSPLHF
.	TRBJ2-1	.	TRBV5-1	TGCGCCAGCAGCTTTGGCCTTCCCCCGACGGGCTATTACAATGAGCAGTTCTTC	CASSFGLPPTGYYNEQFF
TRBD1	TRBJ2-7	.	TRBV27	TGTGCCAGCAGTTCAGACGGGACAGGGGAATACGAGCAGTACTTC	CASSSDGTGEYEQYF
.	TRBJ2-7	.	TRBV7-9	TGTGCCAGCAGCTTTGGGTCCGAGCAGTACTTC	CASSFGSEQYF